A single sample is the source of the 19 T cell receptor beta chains below, sequenced in a study of cytomegalovirus exposure and HLA in healthy donors. Primers for the PCR totalled 60 Vbeta and 13 Jbeta. Libraries were prepared by immunoSEQ multiplex PCR; TCRdb keeps only in-frame clonotypes and omits some of them. In total, the table holds roughly 80,000 clones. Sample: PBMCs. The receptors come from a girl aged 10-17 years in good health and CMV-seropositive.

The chain employs TRBV4-1 and TRBJ2-1; D is possibly TRBD2 (5 bases). The CDR3 has 13 amino acids. Deletions cut 6 bases from V and 3 bases from J, with 9 bases between. Germline CDR1 MGHRA, CDR2 YSYEKL. The CDR3 loop reads CASRGAGYNEQFF. CDR3 in DNA: TGCGCCAGCAGGGGAGCAGGCTACAATGAGCAGTTCTTC.

The chain uses TRBV6-5 and TRBJ2-2; D perhaps matches TRBD1 (6 bases). CDR3 size: 15 residues. Germline loops: CDR1 MNHEY, CDR2 SVGAGI. V dropped 6 bases and J dropped 0 bases, with 11 bases sitting between them. The CDR3 bases are TGTGCCAGCAGGCCCGGGACAACGAACACCGGGGAGCTGTTTTTT. It encodes CASRPGTTNTGELFF.

The chain uses TRBV4-1 and TRBJ2-1, with D maybe TRBD2 (5 bases). V lost 4 bases, J lost 5 bases, and 18 bases lay in between. The CDR3 extends over 16 amino acids. Germline values: CDR1 MGHRA, CDR2 YSYEKL. CDR3 nucleotides: TGCGCCAGCAGCCCGGGCCTAGGGCTAGCAAACAATGAGCAGTTCTTC. Its translation is CASSPGLGLANNEQFF.

Of note for this clone: Compared with germline, one end of the junction differs, possibly owing to a read error. This chain links TRBV4-3 with TRBJ1-6; D unclear. The V gene's germline CDR1 is LGHNA and CDR2 YSLEER. The CDR3 runs 13 residues. The CDR3 region is CASSQANNSPLHF. CDR3 coding DNA: TGCGCCAGCAGCCAAGCGAATAATTCACCCCTACACTTT.

The J gene is TRBJ1-1, the V gene TRBV7-9; D unclear. The CDR3 has 14 amino acids. Germline V lookup: CDR1 SEHNR, CDR2 FQNEAQ (reference sequence). The V end was cut by 8 bases, the J end by 1 base, with 14 bases between. The CDR3 is CASFGPSRNTEAFF. In DNA form, the CDR3 reads TGTGCCAGCTTTGGTCCTAGTAGGAACACTGAAGCTTTCTTT.

The V call is TRBV7-9, the J call TRBJ2-1, with D perhaps TRBD2 (6 bases). CDR1 and CDR2 from the germline V gene are SEHNR and FQNEAQ (reference sequence). V was trimmed by 5 bases and J by 8 bases, leaving 16 bases between them. The CDR3 contains 14 residues. The CDR3 region is CASSTLASWDEQFF. DNA of the CDR3: TGTGCCAGCAGCACTCTAGCGTCGTGGGATGAGCAGTTCTTC.

This chain connects TRBV7-2 to TRBJ2-7, with 7 bases aligning to TRBD2. CDR1 and CDR2 (germline): SGHTA, FQGNSA. J lost 7 bases, V lost 1 base, and 10 bases had no gene match. The CDR3 runs to 15 residues. The CDR3 here is CASSLVGGNLGEQYF. CDR3 coding DNA: TGTGCCAGCAGCTTAGTCGGGGGGAATTTGGGGGAGCAGTACTTC.

The rearrangement links TRBV2 to TRBJ1-2; 7 bases are shared with TRBD1. This CDR3 is built from 14 residues. V shed 4 bases and J 7 bases; nucleotides not matched to a gene: 9. Germline CDR1 is SNHLY and CDR2 is FYNNEI. The CDR3 loop is CASSAGQISGGYTF. CDR3 sequence (DNA): TGTGCCAGCAGTGCGGGACAGATCTCGGGTGGCTACACCTTC. Based on the CDR3 plus reference TRBV2 and TRBJ1-2, the full variable domain is EPEVTQTPSHQVTQMGQEVILRCVPISNHLYFYWYRQILGQKVEFLVSFYNNEISEKSEIFDDQFSVERPDGSNFTLKIRSTKLEDSAMYFCASSAGQISGGYTFGSGTRLTVV.

The CDR3 here is CASSLGQGNGYTF. Written as DNA, the CDR3 is TGTGCCAGCAGCTTGGGACAGGGGAATGGCTACACCTTC. The genes are TRBV11-2 and TRBJ1-2, with 10 bases matching TRBD1. Germline V gene sequence: CDR1 SGHAT, CDR2 FQNNGV. The CDR3 loop spans 13 amino acids. Germline trimming cut 3 bases from V and 6 bases from J; bases unmatched to any gene: 1.

The J gene is TRBJ2-2, the V gene TRBV9; perhaps TRBD2 as D (5 bases). This CDR3 contains 15 residues. Germline CDR1 and CDR2: SGDLS and YYNGEE. V dropped 3 bases and J dropped 0 bases, with 9 bases sitting between them. In DNA, the CDR3 is TGTGCCAGCAGCGAGGCACTAGCGAACACCGGGGAGCTGTTTTTT. This codes for CASSEALANTGELFF.

The rearrangement links TRBV9 to TRBJ2-5, with TRBD1 matching 7 bases. CDR1 SGDLS and CDR2 YYNGEE come from the germline V gene. Losses at the gene ends were 0 bases for V and 5 bases for J; bases not matched to a gene: 10. The CDR3 has 16 residues. The CDR3 coding sequence is TGTGCCAGCAGCGTAGAAGGGGGCGCGTTTGGGGAGACCCAGTACTTC. Amino acid sequence: CASSVEGGAFGETQYF. The full variable domain, in which reference TRBV9 and TRBJ2-5 provide the parts outside the CDR3, is DSGVTQTPKHLITATGQRVTLRCSPRSGDLSVYWYQQSLDQGLQFLIQYYNGEERAKGNILERFSAQQFPDLHSELNLSSLELGDSALYFCASSVEGGAFGETQYFGPGTRLLVL.

The chain combines TRBV7-9 with TRBJ2-1; maybe TRBD1 (5 bases). Germline loops: CDR1 SEHNR, CDR2 FQNEAQ (reference sequence). V lost 5 bases and J 6 bases, leaving 14 bases between the germline ends. This CDR3 is 14 amino acids long. The CDR3 region is CASSLGGQGNEQFF. CDR3 coding DNA: TGTGCCAGCAGCCTGGGTGGCCAGGGCAATGAGCAGTTCTTC.

The CDR3, as DNA: TGTGCCAGCAGTTTTGGACAGAAAAACACTGAAGCTTTCTTT. This encodes CASSFGQKNTEAFF. The genes are TRBV6-5 and TRBJ1-1, with D possibly matching TRBD1 (6 bases). The germline V gene has CDR1 MNHEY and CDR2 SVGAGI. V was clipped by 4 bases and J by 2 bases, with 11 bases between them. The CDR3 runs to 14 residues.

The chain links TRBV18 to TRBJ1-2; 9 nucleotides line up with TRBD1. This CDR3 has 15 amino acids. V was pared by 5 bases and J by 4 bases, with 8 bases of the junction left unmatched. CDR1 and CDR2 (germline): KGHSH, LQKENI. CDR3 DNA sequence: TGTGCCAGCTCATCCCGGGACAGGGAAGCCTATGGCTACACCTTC. This gives the protein CASSSRDREAYGYTF.

CDR3 amino acids: CASSTGSYEQYF. As DNA, the CDR3 is TGTGCCAGTTCGACTGGCTCCTACGAGCAGTACTTC. The chain links TRBV9 to TRBJ2-7; no clear D. V shed 8 bases and J shed 0 bases, with 9 bases lying between them. Germline assignment: CDR1 SGDLS and CDR2 YYNGEE. This CDR3 comprises 12 residues.

The gene calls are TRBV10-3 and TRBJ2-7; D might be TRBD1 (7 bases). The V gene's germline CDR1 is ENHRY and CDR2 SYGVKD. Trimming removed 6 bases at V and 2 bases at J, with 11 bases between. The CDR3 extends over 13 amino acids. The CDR3 spells CAISQGEAYEQYF. The CDR3 coding sequence is TGTGCCATCAGCCAGGGGGAGGCCTACGAGCAGTACTTC.

The chain employs TRBV29-1 and TRBJ2-2; D remains unclear. V was shortened by 6 bases and J by 5 bases, with 10 bases between the two germline ends. The CDR3 covers 12 residues. CDR1 and CDR2 from the germline V gene are SQVTM and ANQGSEA. The CDR3 DNA reads as TGCAGCGTCTGGGCGCTTACCGGGGAGCTGTTTTTT. Its translation is CSVWALTGELFF.

The V gene is TRBV27, the J gene TRBJ2-2; 9 bases align to TRBD2. The germline gives CDR1 MNHEY, CDR2 SMNVEV (reference sequence). The junction had 14 bases not matched to a gene; V was cut back by 10 bases and J by 5 bases. The CDR3 has 16 residues. This chain's CDR3 is CATYPIAGVETGELFF. CDR3 bases: TGTGCCACCTATCCAATAGCGGGGGTAGAGACCGGGGAGCTGTTTTTT.

The chain recombines TRBV30 with TRBJ1-5; D might be TRBD1 (6 bases). CDR1 is GTSNPN, CDR2 SVGIG, per germline (reference sequence). V was shortened by 8 bases and J by 7 bases, with 18 bases between the two germline ends. CDR3 length: 13 residues. The CDR3 nucleotides are TGTGCCCGGGGGCAGGGAGGGGAACAGCCCCAGCATTTT. Translation: CARGQGGEQPQHF.